The 2 T cell receptor beta chains below come from one sample, sequenced in a study of CD8 T cells in ankylosing spondylitis. The study, taken as a whole, reports: Characteristic, it appeared, of ankylosing spondylitis blood was a TCR beta motif of about eight highly homologous variants.

The antigens of these receptors remain unknown. TCRdb recomputed calls from the 5' RACE reads with MiXCR, one row per CDR3 protein. The table lists more than 300,000 distinct CDR3 sequences, roughly 8% of them singletons. Sequencing input: blood, either unsorted or a sorted T cell fraction (not recorded which). The origin of the receptors is a male donor with ankylosing spondylitis.

This clonotype was seen many times. This chain connects TRBV12-3 or TRBV12-4 to TRBJ2-5, with TRBD2 as a possible D gene (5 bases). There are 14 residues in the CDR3. Trimming removed 6 bases from V and 5 bases from J, with 16 bases in between. CDR3 bases: TGTGCCAGCAGCCGGCTGACTATCTCGGAGACCCAGTACTTC. It is translated as CASSRLTISETQYF.

This clonotype was detected a few times. This chain links TRBV7-2 with TRBJ2-7, with TRBD2 as a possible D gene (6 bases). The CDR3 is made up of 13 amino acids. Germline CDR1 reads SGHTA; CDR2 reads FQGNSA. V gave up 5 bases and J gave up 3 bases, with 11 bases separating them. In DNA form, the CDR3 reads TGTGCCAGCAGCCCCCGGAGGGACTACGAGCAGTACTTC. It yields the protein CASSPRRDYEQYF.